A single sample is the source of the 18 T cell receptor beta chains below, sequenced in a study of cytomegalovirus exposure and HLA in healthy donors. The PCR ran on 60 Vbeta and 13 Jbeta primers. Profiled with immunoSEQ multiplex PCR; TCRdb holds only in-frame clones, not every one. Of 50,000 to 60,000 clones detected, approximately 80% appear once; the ten largest clones hold 1.4%. The material sequenced was PBMCs. Source of these receptors: a female donor in good health and CMV-seronegative.

This clone has just one count. At one end the junction does not follow the germline gene, possibly because of a read error. The chain employs TRBV19 and TRBJ1-2; D unclear. The V gene's germline CDR1 is LNHDA and CDR2 SQIVND (reference sequence). This CDR3 comprises 13 residues. The DNA for the CDR3 is TGTGCCAGTACGAACCCCCCTAACGATGGCTACACCTTC. This translates into CASTNPPNDGYTF.

The V call is TRBV11-1, the J call TRBJ2-2; weak D call: TRBD1 (5 bases). Germline loops: CDR1 SGHAT, CDR2 FQDESV (reference sequence). V shed 2 bases and J shed 8 bases, with 9 bases lying between them. CDR3 length: 13 residues. CDR3 DNA sequence: TGTGCCAGCAGCTTAAGGACACCGGGGGAGCTGTTTTTT. Protein: CASSLRTPGELFF.

The rearrangement uses TRBV9 and TRBJ2-3, with 7 bases fitting TRBD2. CDR1 SGDLS and CDR2 YYNGEE come from the germline V gene. The CDR3 loop spans 14 amino acids. V lost 0 bases to trimming and J lost 6 bases; unmatched junction nucleotides: 4. CDR3 loop: CASSVVSGVDTQYF. The CDR3 DNA reads TGTGCCAGCAGCGTAGTCAGCGGGGTGGATACGCAGTATTTT.

This clone was seen once. V gene TRBV11-2 combines with J gene TRBJ2-5; no definite D call. The V gene lost 5 bases and the J gene lost 10 bases, with 14 bases spanning the gap. The CDR3 is made up of 12 amino acids. The V gene's germline CDR1 is SGHAT and CDR2 FQNNGV. The CDR3 sequence: CASSILSRGQYF. The CDR3 DNA sequence: TGTGCCAGCAGCATATTGTCCCGCGGCCAGTACTTC.

The gene calls are TRBV2 and TRBJ1-1, with a possible D match to TRBD1 (5 bases). The CDR3 is made up of 13 amino acids. Trimming left V 8 bases short and J 6 bases short, with 16 bases between. CDR1 SNHLY and CDR2 FYNNEI come from the germline V gene. CDR3 DNA sequence: TGTGCCAGCGAAACGGGAGGGGCCCCTGAAGCTTTCTTT. Its protein product is CASETGGAPEAFF.

This clone was observed a few times. As DNA, the CDR3 is TGTGCCAGCCAAAGGCGGGGGGTCACAGATACGCAGTATTTT. Residues: CASQRRGVTDTQYF. The rearrangement joins TRBV25-1 to TRBJ2-3, with 8 bases matching TRBD2. The CDR3 consists of 14 residues. With 8 bases clipped from V and 2 bases from J, the junction kept 6 bases outside the gene matches. Per germline, CDR1 MGHDK and CDR2 SYGVNS.

CDR3 protein: CASSARGTGTPYNSPLHF. The CDR3 nucleotides read TGTGCCAGCAGCGCCCGCGGGACAGGGACACCCTATAATTCACCCCTCCACTTT. The V call is TRBV9, the J call TRBJ1-6; TRBD1 matches 9 bases. The CDR3 extends over 18 amino acids. Per germline, CDR1 SGDLS and CDR2 YYNGEE. After removal of 3 bases from V and 2 bases from J, the junction contained 9 bases not matched to a gene.

V is TRBV19 and J is TRBJ2-7, with a weak D call TRBD2 (5 bases). Germline assignment: CDR1 LNHDA and CDR2 SQIVND (reference sequence). V was pared by 1 base and J by 2 bases, with 6 bases between. CDR3 length: 13 amino acids. CDR3 residues: CASSIGEPYEQYF. The CDR3 nucleotides are TGTGCCAGTAGTATAGGGGAGCCCTACGAGCAGTACTTC.

The chain is built from TRBV29-1 and TRBJ2-7; 7 bases agree with TRBD1. V trimming: 4 bases; J trimming: 7 bases; junction bases outside the gene matches: 10. Germline CDR1 reads SQVTM; CDR2 reads ANQGSEA. The CDR3 spans 13 residues. The CDR3 is CSVGDSAPVEQYF. The DNA for the CDR3 is TGCAGCGTTGGGGACAGTGCCCCTGTTGAGCAGTACTTC.

This clone was observed a few times. The genes are TRBV2 and TRBJ2-5, with 12 bases that match TRBD2. The CDR3 is made up of 16 amino acids. The V and J ends lost 3 bases and 4 bases, in that order; junction bases with no gene match: 6. Germline CDR1 is SNHLY and CDR2 is FYNNEI. The CDR3 loop is CASSDGLAGKGETQYF. The DNA of the CDR3 is TGTGCCAGCAGTGATGGACTAGCGGGGAAGGGAGAGACCCAGTACTTC.

The chain combines TRBV7-9 with TRBJ2-1; perhaps TRBD2 as D (7 bases). The CDR3 is 15 amino acids. The germline V and J ends were trimmed by 6 bases and 3 bases, with 15 bases remaining between them. Germline assignment: CDR1 SEHNR and CDR2 FQNEAQ (reference sequence). The CDR3 DNA sequence: TGTGCCAGCAGGGCCCCGGGGGGCCTCTACAATGAGCAGTTCTTC. Translated, it gives CASRAPGGLYNEQFF.

The V gene is TRBV6-5, the J gene TRBJ1-3; D is possibly TRBD1 (5 bases). Germline assignment: CDR1 MNHEY and CDR2 SVGAGI. The CDR3 loop spans 16 amino acids. With 4 bases removed from V and 3 bases from J, the gap between germline ends came to 16 bases. The CDR3 DNA reads as TGTGCCAGCAGTTCCGCCTTAACAGGAAGTGGAAACACCATATATTTT. Protein: CASSSALTGSGNTIYF.

The V call is TRBV27, the J call TRBJ2-7; possible D gene TRBD2, 5 bases. The V end lost 3 bases, the J end lost 2 bases, and 17 bases lay between the germline ends. This CDR3 is built from 16 residues. Germline V gene data show CDR1 as MNHEY and CDR2 as SMNVEV (reference sequence). The CDR3 DNA reads as TGTGCCAGCAGTTTCAACCTCGGGGTAAAGCCCTACGAGCAGTACTTC. It codes for CASSFNLGVKPYEQYF.

Comment on this clone: Other DNA sequences of this sample code for an identical CDR3. The chain is built from TRBV13 and TRBJ2-3, with D possibly matching TRBD2 (5 bases). The length of the CDR3 is 15 residues. The germline CDR1 and CDR2 sequences are PRHDT and FYEKMQ (reference sequence). Trimming took off 2 bases at V and 6 bases at J, with 15 bases between the two ends. The CDR3 here is CASSLMRETTDTQYF. The CDR3 bases are TGTGCCAGCAGCTTAATGAGGGAGACCACGGATACGCAGTATTTT.

The chain employs TRBV11-1 and TRBJ2-1, with 13 bases matching TRBD2. The CDR3 extends over 16 amino acids. The V segment lost 5 bases and the J segment 8 bases; nucleotides outside the gene matches: 9. Germline values: CDR1 SGHAT, CDR2 FQDESV (reference sequence). CDR3 bases: TGTGCCAGCAGCCTCGGACTAGCGGGGGCCTCATATGAGCAGTTCTTC. Its translation is CASSLGLAGASYEQFF.

The V and J genes are TRBV2 and TRBJ1-1, with D possibly being TRBD1 (5 bases). Germline CDR1 SNHLY, CDR2 FYNNEI. The V end was cut by 6 bases, the J end by 1 base, with 12 bases between. The CDR3 extends over 14 amino acids. The CDR3 region is CASSLGRGNTEAFF. DNA of the CDR3: TGTGCCAGCAGCCTGGGGCGGGGGAACACTGAAGCTTTCTTT.

On this clone: Germline and junction disagree at one end, which may indicate a read error. The V and J genes are TRBV7-7 and TRBJ2-2; TRBD1 matches at 9 bases. The CDR3 runs 15 residues. The germline gives CDR1 SSHAT, CDR2 FNYEAQ (reference sequence). The CDR3 DNA reads as TGTGCTAGCAGCTTGACAGGGGGATGGACCGGGGAGCTGTTTTTT. It specifies CASSLTGGWTGELFF.

The chain couples TRBV2 to TRBJ2-2; 10 bases fit TRBD2. CDR3 length equals 18 residues. After removal of 5 bases from V and 4 bases from J, the junction contained 13 bases not matched to a gene. CDR1 and CDR2 from the germline V gene are SNHLY and FYNNEI. In DNA, the CDR3 is TGTGCCAGCAGTCAAACAGCGGGGGGGGTAGGAAGCACCGGGGAGCTGTTTTTT. This gives the protein CASSQTAGGVGSTGELFF.